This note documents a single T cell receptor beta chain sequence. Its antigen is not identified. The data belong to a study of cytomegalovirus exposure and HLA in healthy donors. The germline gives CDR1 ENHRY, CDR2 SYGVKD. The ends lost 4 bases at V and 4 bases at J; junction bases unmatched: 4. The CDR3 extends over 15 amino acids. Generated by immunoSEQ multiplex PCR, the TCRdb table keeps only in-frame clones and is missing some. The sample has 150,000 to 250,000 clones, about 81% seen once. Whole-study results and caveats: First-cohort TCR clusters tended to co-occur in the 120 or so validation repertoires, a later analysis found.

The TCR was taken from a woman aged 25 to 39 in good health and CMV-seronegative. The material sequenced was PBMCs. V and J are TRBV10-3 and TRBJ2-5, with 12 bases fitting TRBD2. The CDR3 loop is CAISGPTSGRETQYF. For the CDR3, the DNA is TGTGCCATCAGTGGGCCGACTAGCGGGAGAGAGACCCAGTACTTC.